The clone carrying this TCR beta chain was counted a single time. Antigen unknown. These data belong to a study of graft-versus-host responses after intestinal transplantation. Study in general: Tacrolimus plus steroids were given to all recipients for 2 to 4 years, preceded by anti-thymocyte globulin induction.

The protocol was immunoSEQ multiplex PCR, while the TCRdb copy is restricted to in-frame clones and leaves out a portion. This sample has over 120,000 clones, with around 90% found just once. Whole-study results and caveats: Early after transplant, HvG declines were associated with peak levels of circulating GvH clones. GvH clones were found in recipient marrow; some appeared first in ileum or blood.

Germline-derived CDR1 and CDR2 are SEHNR and FQNEAQ (reference sequence). There are 15 residues in the CDR3. V lost 3 bases and J lost 6; bases outside the gene matches: 7. This sequence joins TRBV7-9 and TRBJ2-7; 11 bases align to TRBD2. Sample: unstimulated CD4+ T cells sorted from spleen or lymph node cells, taken before intestinal transplant. The TCR sequence derives from a human donor who received an intestinal transplant. The chain's CDR3 is CASSLLAGGSSEQYF. DNA for the CDR3: TGTGCCAGCAGCTTGCTAGCGGGAGGTAGTAGCGAGCAGTACTTC.